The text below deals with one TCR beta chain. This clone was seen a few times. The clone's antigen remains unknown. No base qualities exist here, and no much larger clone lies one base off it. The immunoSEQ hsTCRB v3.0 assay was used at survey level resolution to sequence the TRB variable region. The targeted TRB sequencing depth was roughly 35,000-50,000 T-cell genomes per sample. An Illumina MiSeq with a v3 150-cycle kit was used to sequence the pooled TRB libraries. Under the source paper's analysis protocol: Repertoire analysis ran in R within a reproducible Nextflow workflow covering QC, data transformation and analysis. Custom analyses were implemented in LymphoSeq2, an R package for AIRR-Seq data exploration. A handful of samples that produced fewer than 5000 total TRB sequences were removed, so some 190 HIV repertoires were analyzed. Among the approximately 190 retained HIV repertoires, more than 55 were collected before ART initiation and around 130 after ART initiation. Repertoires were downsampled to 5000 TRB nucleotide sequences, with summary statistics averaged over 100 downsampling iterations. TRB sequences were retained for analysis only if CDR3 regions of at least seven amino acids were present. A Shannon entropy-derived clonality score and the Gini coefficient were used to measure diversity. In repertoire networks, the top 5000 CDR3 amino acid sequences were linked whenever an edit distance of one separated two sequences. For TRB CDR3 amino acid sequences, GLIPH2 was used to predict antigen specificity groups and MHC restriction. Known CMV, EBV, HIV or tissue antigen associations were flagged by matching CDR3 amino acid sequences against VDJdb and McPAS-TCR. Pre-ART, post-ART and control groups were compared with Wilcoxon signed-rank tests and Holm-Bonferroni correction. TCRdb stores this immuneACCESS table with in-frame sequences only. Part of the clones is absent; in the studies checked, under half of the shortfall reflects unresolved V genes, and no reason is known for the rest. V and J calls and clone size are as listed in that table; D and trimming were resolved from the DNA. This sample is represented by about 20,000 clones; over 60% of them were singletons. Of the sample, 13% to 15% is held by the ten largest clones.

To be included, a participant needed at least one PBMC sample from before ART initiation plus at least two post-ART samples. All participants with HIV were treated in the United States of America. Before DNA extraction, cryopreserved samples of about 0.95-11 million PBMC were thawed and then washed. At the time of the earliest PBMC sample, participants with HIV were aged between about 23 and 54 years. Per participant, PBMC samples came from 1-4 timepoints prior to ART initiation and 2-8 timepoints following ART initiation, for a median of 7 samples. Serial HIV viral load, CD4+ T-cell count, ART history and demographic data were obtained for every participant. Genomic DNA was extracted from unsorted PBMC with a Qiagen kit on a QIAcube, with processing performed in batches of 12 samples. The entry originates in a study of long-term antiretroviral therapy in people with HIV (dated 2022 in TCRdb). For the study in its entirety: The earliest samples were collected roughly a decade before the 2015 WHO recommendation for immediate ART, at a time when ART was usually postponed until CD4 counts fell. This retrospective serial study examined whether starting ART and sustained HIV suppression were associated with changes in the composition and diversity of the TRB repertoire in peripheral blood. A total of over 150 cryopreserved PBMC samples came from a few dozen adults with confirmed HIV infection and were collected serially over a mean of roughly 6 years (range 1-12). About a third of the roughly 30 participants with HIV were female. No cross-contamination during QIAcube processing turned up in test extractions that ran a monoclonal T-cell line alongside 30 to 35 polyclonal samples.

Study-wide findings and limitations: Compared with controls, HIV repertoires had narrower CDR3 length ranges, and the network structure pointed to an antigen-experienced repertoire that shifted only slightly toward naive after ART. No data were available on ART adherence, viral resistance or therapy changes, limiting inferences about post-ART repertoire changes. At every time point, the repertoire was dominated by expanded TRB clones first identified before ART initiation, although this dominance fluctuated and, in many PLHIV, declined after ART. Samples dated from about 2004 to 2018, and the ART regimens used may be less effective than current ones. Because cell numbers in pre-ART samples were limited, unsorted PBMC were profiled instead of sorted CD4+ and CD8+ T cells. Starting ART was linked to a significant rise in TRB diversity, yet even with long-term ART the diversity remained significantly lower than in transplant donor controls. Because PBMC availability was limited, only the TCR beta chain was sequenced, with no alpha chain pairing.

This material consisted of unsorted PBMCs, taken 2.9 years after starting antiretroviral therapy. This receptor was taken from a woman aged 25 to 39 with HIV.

The CDR3 corresponds to CASSPLNSPLHF. In nucleotide form, the sequence is TGTGCCAGCTCACCCCTTAATTCACCCCTCCACTTT. The rearranged segments are TRBV18 and TRBJ1-6, with an unclear D gene assignment. The germline V gene supplies CDR1 KGHSH and CDR2 LQKENI. Measured from the cysteine to the phenylalanine, the CDR3 is 12 residues long. The DNA shown is the 36-base CDR3, in frame from base 1. V drops 3 bases and J drops 6 bases, leaving 3 bases in between.